This passage covers 25 T cell receptor beta chains from one sample sequenced in a study of cytomegalovirus exposure and HLA in healthy donors. 60 Vbeta and 13 Jbeta primers were used in PCR. TCRdb's copy holds only in-frame clones and misses some; the assay was immunoSEQ multiplex PCR. The top ten hold 4.5% to 5.5% of the sample, which has tens of thousands of clones, roughly 67% seen once. The sequenced material came from PBMCs. These receptors all stem from a man aged 50 to 60 in good health and CMV-seronegative.

V is TRBV5-1 and J is TRBJ2-3, with TRBD2 as a possible D gene (6 bases). V was cut by 0 bases and J by 0 bases, with 11 bases left in between. The germline V gene has CDR1 SGHRS and CDR2 YFSETQ. This CDR3 comprises 16 residues. DNA for the CDR3: TGCGCCAGCAGCTTGGGCTTGGGGGGAAGCACAGATACGCAGTATTTT. This sequence encodes CASSLGLGGSTDTQYF.

J is TRBJ2-2 and V is TRBV7-2; perhaps TRBD2 as D (5 bases). The CDR3 runs to 14 residues. Germline loops: CDR1 SGHTA, CDR2 FQGNSA. V dropped 8 bases and J dropped 4 bases, with 14 bases sitting between them. CDR3 protein: CASGVTGFTGELFF. CDR3 DNA: TGTGCCAGCGGCGTCACGGGGTTCACCGGGGAGCTGTTTTTT.

CDR3 sequence reads: CASSLLGELFF. In nucleotides, the CDR3 is TGTGCCAGCAGCTTACTCGGGGAGCTGTTTTTT. The chain has TRBV7-8 and TRBJ2-2; D unresolved. This CDR3 comprises 11 residues. Per the germline V gene, CDR1 is SGHVS and CDR2 is FQNEAQ. Trimming took 2 bases from V and 7 from J, leaving 2 bases between them.

The V and J genes are TRBV5-4 and TRBJ2-2; 8 bases agree with TRBD2. V dropped 1 base and J dropped 5; count of bases not matched to a gene: 10. CDR1 and CDR2 from the germline V gene are SGHNT and YYREEE (reference sequence). The length of the CDR3 is 17 residues. CDR3 in amino acids: CASSLSIRGGKTGELFF. The DNA of the CDR3 is TGTGCCAGCAGCTTGTCCATCCGGGGGGGAAAGACCGGGGAGCTGTTTTTT.

This clone has a handful of counts. This chain connects TRBV19 to TRBJ2-3; a possible D gene is TRBD1 (5 bases). Trimming cost V 6 bases and J 2 bases, with 12 bases left between them. This CDR3 has 14 residues. Per germline, CDR1 LNHDA and CDR2 SQIVND (reference sequence). CDR3 nucleotide sequence: TGTGCCAGTAGCCCAGGGCCCCACACAGATACGCAGTATTTT. This codes for CASSPGPHTDTQYF. Combining the CDR3 with reference TRBV19 and TRBJ2-3 gives the whole variable domain DGGITQSPKYLFRKEGQNVTLSCEQNLNHDAMYWYRQDPGQGLRLIYYSQIVNDFQKGDIAEGYSVSREKKESFPLTVTSAQKNPTAFYLCASSPGPHTDTQYFGPGTRLTVL.

The chain joins TRBV7-9 to TRBJ1-4; D ambiguous. CDR3 length: 13 residues. Germline CDR1 and CDR2: SEHNR and FQNEAQ (reference sequence). The V and J ends lost 5 bases and 8 bases respectively, with 12 bases between them. As DNA, the CDR3 is TGTGCCAGCAGCCTGCCAGGAGGGGAAAAACTGTTTTTT. Translating gives CASSLPGGEKLFF.

The rearrangement uses TRBV5-1 and TRBJ2-1; 8 nucleotides agree with TRBD2. The germline CDR1 and CDR2 sequences are SGHRS and YFSETQ. The CDR3 covers 15 residues. V lost 1 base to trimming and J lost 7 bases; unmatched junction nucleotides: 7. CDR3 DNA sequence: TGCGCCAGCAGCTTGCGGGGGGGCGGGGGAAATGAGCAGTTCTTC. Its protein product is CASSLRGGGGNEQFF.

The V call is TRBV14, the J call TRBJ1-1, with D unresolved. The CDR3 has 16 residues. The V gene lost 2 bases and the J gene lost 0 bases, with 13 bases spanning the gap. Germline V gene sequence: CDR1 SGHDN, CDR2 FVKESK. CDR3 sequence: CASSQRGVSMNTEAFF. The CDR3 nucleotides read TGTGCCAGCAGCCAACGTGGAGTTTCCATGAACACTGAAGCTTTCTTT.

The J gene is TRBJ2-4, the V gene TRBV30; D perhaps matches TRBD2 (6 bases). There are 14 residues in the CDR3. Trimming stripped 0 bases from V and 6 bases from J, with 12 bases between. The germline V gene encodes CDR1 GTSNPN and CDR2 SVGIG (reference sequence). CDR3 nucleotides: TGTGCCTGGAGTGTAGGAGGGCGGGGAAACATTCAGTACTTC. It is translated as CAWSVGGRGNIQYF.

This clone was counted a single time. The chain links TRBV5-6 to TRBJ2-2; D unclear. CDR1 SGHDT and CDR2 YYEEEE come from the germline V gene. The CDR3 length is 15 residues. Trimming took 2 bases from V and 3 from J, leaving 11 bases between them. The CDR3 DNA is TGTGCCAGCAGCTTTTTTCCTACCGACACCGGGGAGCTGTTTTTT. This gives the protein CASSFFPTDTGELFF.

The V gene is TRBV7-2, the J gene TRBJ2-5; D not resolved. CDR1 and CDR2 from the germline V gene are SGHTA and FQGNSA. The CDR3 spans 11 residues. Trimming stripped 2 bases from V and 7 bases from J, with 5 bases between. The CDR3 sequence: CASSLRGTQYF. In DNA form, the CDR3 reads TGTGCCAGCAGCTTAAGAGGGACCCAGTACTTC.

V gene TRBV19 combines with J gene TRBJ1-5, with TRBD1 identical over 11 bases. CDR1 and CDR2 (germline): LNHDA, SQIVND (reference sequence). With 7 bases clipped from V and 7 bases from J, the junction kept 9 bases outside the gene matches. This CDR3 is 15 amino acids long. The CDR3 here is CASNRDRGTWQPQHF. DNA for the CDR3: TGTGCCAGTAATAGGGACAGGGGGACGTGGCAGCCCCAGCATTTT. Variable domain in full (rest from reference TRBV19 and TRBJ1-5): DGGITQSPKYLFRKEGQNVTLSCEQNLNHDAMYWYRQDPGQGLRLIYYSQIVNDFQKGDIAEGYSVSREKKESFPLTVTSAQKNPTAFYLCASNRDRGTWQPQHFGDGTRLSIL.

This chain uses TRBV5-1 with TRBJ2-7, with D perhaps matching TRBD1 (6 bases). The germline V and J ends were trimmed by 5 bases and 3 bases, with 15 bases remaining between them. Germline loops: CDR1 SGHRS, CDR2 YFSETQ. CDR3 length equals 14 residues. The CDR3, as DNA: TGCGCCAGCAGTTCTCTACAGGGATACTACGAGCAGTACTTC. It encodes CASSSLQGYYEQYF.

The J gene is TRBJ1-5, the V gene TRBV10-1; D is perhaps TRBD1 (6 bases). Germline V gene sequence: CDR1 WNHNN, CDR2 SYGVQD (reference sequence). With 5 bases removed from V and 5 bases from J, the gap between germline ends came to 10 bases. This CDR3 comprises 13 residues. The CDR3 protein is CASSPGVDQPQHF. The CDR3 DNA sequence: TGCGCCAGCAGTCCAGGGGTGGATCAGCCCCAGCATTTT.

This chain links TRBV5-1 with TRBJ2-2; D uncertain. Germline V gives CDR1 SGHRS, CDR2 YFSETQ. CDR3 length equals 16 residues. Trimming pared 2 bases from V and 4 bases from J, leaving 15 bases between. CDR3 nucleotides: TGCGCCAGCAGCTTCGGCGCAGACCGAGGCACCGGGGAGCTGTTTTTT. It yields the protein CASSFGADRGTGELFF. The full variable domain, in which reference TRBV5-1 and TRBJ2-2 provide the parts outside the CDR3, is KAGVTQTPRYLIKTRGQQVTLSCSPISGHRSVSWYQQTPGQGLQFLFEYFSETQRNKGNFPGRFSGRQFSNSRSEMNVSTLELGDSALYLCASSFGADRGTGELFFGEGSRLTVL.

The rearrangement uses TRBV6-6 and TRBJ2-7, with D maybe TRBD2 (6 bases). CDR1 is MNHNY, CDR2 SVGAGI, per germline (reference sequence). The CDR3 has 15 residues. V dropped 0 bases and J dropped 0 bases, with 9 bases sitting between them. In nucleotides, the CDR3 is TGTGCCAGCAGTTACTCGACCGGGGGCTCCTACGAGCAGTACTTC. It yields the protein CASSYSTGGSYEQYF.

This chain connects TRBV7-9 to TRBJ1-2; D is perhaps TRBD1 (5 bases). V was pared by 0 bases and J by 8 bases, with 10 bases between. Germline V gives CDR1 SEHNR, CDR2 FQNEAQ (reference sequence). The CDR3 consists of 13 residues. The CDR3 region is CASSLATGRGYTF. CDR3 coding DNA: TGTGCCAGCAGCTTAGCTACAGGTCGGGGCTACACCTTC.

The chain uses TRBV5-8 and TRBJ1-2, with TRBD1 matching over 7 bases. V lost 4 bases to trimming and J lost 3 bases; unmatched junction nucleotides: 12. The CDR3 consists of 16 residues. The V gene's germline CDR1 is SGHTS and CDR2 YDEGEE. CDR3 DNA: TGTGCCAGCAGCCCAGGGTGGACAGGAAACTACTATGGCTACACCTTC. Translation: CASSPGWTGNYYGYTF.

This chain uses TRBV20-1 with TRBJ1-2; D remains ambiguous. Trimming removed 5 bases at V and 6 bases at J, with 7 bases between. The CDR3 covers 10 residues. Germline CDR1 DFQATT, CDR2 SNEGSKA (reference sequence). The DNA for the CDR3 is TGCAGTGCTCTCCCTCATGGCTACACCTTC. This gives the protein CSALPHGYTF.

This chain connects TRBV5-1 to TRBJ2-1, with 9 bases identical to TRBD1. Germline V gene sequence: CDR1 SGHRS, CDR2 YFSETQ. V lost 4 bases to trimming and J lost 2 bases; unmatched junction nucleotides: 7. CDR3 size: 16 residues. CDR3 sequence: CASSLSGTGTYNEQFF. As DNA, the CDR3 is TGCGCCAGCAGCCTCTCCGGGACAGGGACCTACAATGAGCAGTTCTTC. The full variable domain, its missing parts supplied by reference TRBV5-1 and TRBJ2-1, is KAGVTQTPRYLIKTRGQQVTLSCSPISGHRSVSWYQQTPGQGLQFLFEYFSETQRNKGNFPGRFSGRQFSNSRSEMNVSTLELGDSALYLCASSLSGTGTYNEQFFGPGTRLTVL.

This sequence joins TRBV6-7 and TRBJ1-3, with 8 nucleotides matching TRBD1. TRBV6-7 is an ORF for which the function is uncertain. This CDR3 region has 14 residues. The V gene end was trimmed by 7 bases and the J gene end by 4 bases; junction bases not matched to a gene: 6. The CDR3: CASNGTGTGNTIYF. For the CDR3, the DNA is TGTGCCAGCAACGGGACAGGTACAGGAAACACCATATATTTT.

The genes are TRBV6-6 and TRBJ2-7; D remains ambiguous. This CDR3 is built from 12 residues. Per germline, CDR1 MNHNY and CDR2 SVGAGI (reference sequence). Trimming removed 6 bases from V and 3 bases from J, with 9 bases in between. DNA for the CDR3: TGTGCCAGCAGCCAGACTGACTACGAGCAGTACTTC. Its protein product is CASSQTDYEQYF.

The CDR3 bases are TGTGCCAGCAGCTTAGGTAGATCGGACAGCCTGAACACTGAAGCTTTCTTT. The encoded protein is CASSLGRSDSLNTEAFF. The V gene is TRBV11-2, the J gene TRBJ1-1; D might be TRBD1 (6 bases). The CDR3 sequence is 17 residues long. The germline CDR1 and CDR2 sequences are SGHAT and FQNNGV. The ends were cut back, 1 base at V and 0 bases at J, with 15 bases in the middle. The whole variable domain, filled in from reference TRBV11-2 and TRBJ1-1, reads EAGVAQSPRYKIIEKRQSVAFWCNPISGHATLYWYQQILGQGPKLLIQFQNNGVVDDSQLPKDRFSAERLKGVDSTLKIQPAKLEDSAVYLCASSLGRSDSLNTEAFFGQGTRLTVV.

V usage is TRBV7-2 and J usage is TRBJ2-2, with D maybe TRBD1 (5 bases). This CDR3 spans 16 amino acids. Germline V gives CDR1 SGHTA, CDR2 FQGNSA. V gave up 5 bases and J gave up 6 bases, with 19 bases separating them. The CDR3 nucleotides are TGTGCCAGCAGCACAAGGGGTGGGTCCAAACCCGGGGAGCTGTTTTTT. Its translation: CASSTRGGSKPGELFF. Based on the CDR3 plus reference TRBV7-2 and TRBJ2-2, the full variable domain is GAGVSQSPSNKVTEKGKDVELRCDPISGHTALYWYRQSLGQGLEFLIYFQGNSAPDKSGLPSDRFSAERTGGSVSTLTIQRTQQEDSAVYLCASSTRGGSKPGELFFGEGSRLTVL.

The chain recombines TRBV5-3 with TRBJ1-1, with TRBD1 as a possible D gene (6 bases). TRBV5-3 falls under the ORF class, with uncertain function. The CDR3 spans 19 residues. V lost 3 bases to trimming and J lost 0 bases, with 24 bases between them. CDR3 DNA sequence: TGTGCCAGAAGCTCCCCCCAAACTTGCGACAGGATAATGAACACTGAAGCTTTCTTT. Encoded protein: CARSSPQTCDRIMNTEAFF.